A selection of T cell receptor beta chains follows, all from one sample in a study of blood T cells in healthy people across ages. From the 5' RACE reads, TCRdb called clonotypes with MiXCR, one entry per CDR3 protein. The sample lists 850,000 to 1,000,000 distinct CDR3 sequences, 45% to 50% seen once, with roughly 13% in the top ten. The sequencing sample was made of blood. Receptors originate from a man aged 25-40 years in good health. Each CDR3 is given with its conserved first and last residue. Fields, in order: D gene, V gene, J gene, clone size, CDR3 DNA, CDR3 protein. D genes are given only for firm matches. Not all rows give a size; the values are once, few, many and, for expanded clones, a class.

>TRBD2|TRBV4-2|TRBJ2-1|-
TGTGCCAGCAGCCAAGCCCCACTAGCGGGGGGGCCTACTGAGCAGTTCTTC
CASSQAPLAGGPTEQFF
>-|TRBV20-1|TRBJ2-7|-
TGCAGTGCTCTGACCGTATACGAGCAGTACTTC
CSALTVYEQYF
>-|TRBV12-3/TRBV12-4|TRBJ2-3|-
TGTGCCAGCAGAGAGGAAGTCACAGATACGCAGTATTTT
CASREEVTDTQYF
>TRBD2|TRBV20-1|TRBJ2-3|-
TGCAGTGGGGAGGGGTCGGGCACAGATACGCAGTATTTT
CSGEGSGTDTQYF
>-|TRBV5-4|TRBJ1-6|-
TGTGCCAGCACCCGTGCGGCAGGGGCAAGAGATTCACCCCTCCACTTT
CASTRAAGARDSPLHF
>-|TRBV6-1|TRBJ2-1|few
TGTGCCAGCAGTGAATCCAGCGGTTCCTACAATGAGCAGTTCTTC
CASSESSGSYNEQFF
>-|TRBV4-1|TRBJ1-5|-
TGCGCCAGCAGCCAAGATTTCGAGGATCAGCCCCAGCATTTT
CASSQDFEDQPQHF
>-|TRBV6-1|TRBJ1-4|-
TGTGCCAGCAACTCACTACAGGGTCCCGAAAAACTGTTTTTT
CASNSLQGPEKLFF
>TRBD2|TRBV9|TRBJ2-3|few
TGTGCCAGCAGCGCGGGGACTAGCGGGCGAACCACAGATACGCAGTATTTT
CASSAGTSGRTTDTQYF
>-|TRBV10-3|TRBJ2-5|-
TGTGCCATCAGTGCCGAGGTCTTGGAGACCCAGTACTTC
CAISAEVLETQYF
>TRBD2|TRBV20-1|TRBJ2-3|-
TGCAGTGCTAGGCTAGGACTAGCGGGGGTTGGAGATACGCAGTATTTT
CSARLGLAGVGDTQYF
>-|TRBV4-1|TRBJ2-5|-
TGCGCCAGCAGCCAAGATCGGGGGACACCCCACGAGACCCAGTACTTC
CASSQDRGTPHETQYF
>-|TRBV12-3/TRBV12-4|TRBJ2-2|-
TGTGCCAGCGACGGGGCTTCGGGAACCACCGGGGAGCTGTTTTTT
CASDGASGTTGELFF
>-|TRBV12-3/TRBV12-4|TRBJ2-6|-
TGTGCCACCGGGGCAAGCTCTGGGGCCAACGTCCTGACTTTC
CATGASSGANVLTF
>TRBD1|TRBV6-1|TRBJ1-5|-
TGTGCCAGCAGTGAAGCAGCAGGGGGCCGGAATCAGCCCCAGCATTTT
CASSEAAGGRNQPQHF
>TRBD1|TRBV9|TRBJ2-3|few
TGTGCCAGCAGCAACAAGCCGGGACAGGGGGGTGATACGCAGTATTTT
CASSNKPGQGGDTQYF
>TRBD2|TRBV27|TRBJ2-3|-
TGTGCCAGCAGTCCAACTAGCGGGGAGGGAAATACGCAGTATTTT
CASSPTSGEGNTQYF
>-|TRBV4-3|TRBJ2-2|-
TGCGCCAGCAGCCAGAGACTCGCCGGGGAGCTGTTTTTT
CASSQRLAGELFF
>-|TRBV7-9|TRBJ2-7|few
TGTGCCAGCAGCTTAGCGATCGGCCCTCGGGAGGAGCAGTACTTC
CASSLAIGPREEQYF
>-|TRBV20-1|TRBJ1-2|few
TGCAGTGCTTCCATACCCGCGGGATCTAACTATGGCTACACCTTC
CSASIPAGSNYGYTF
>-|TRBV30|TRBJ1-2|-
TGTGCCTGGAGGATGGGACAATATGGCTACACCTTC
CAWRMGQYGYTF
>-|TRBV12-3/TRBV12-4|TRBJ2-7|few
TGTGCCAGCAGTTTAGGTTTGACCGAGTCGGGTTACGAGCAGTACTTC
CASSLGLTESGYEQYF
>-|TRBV20-1|TRBJ1-2|-
TGCAGGGCTAGAGCTACAGGAACTGGCTACACCTTC
CRARATGTGYTF
>TRBD1|TRBV5-1|TRBJ2-7|-
TGCGCCAGCAGCTCCCACAGGGGGTCCTACGAGCAGTACTTC
CASSSHRGSYEQYF
>-|TRBV15|TRBJ1-4|-
TGTGCCACCAGCAGAGTCCGGGGTTGGAAAAAACTGTTTTTT
CATSRVRGWKKLFF
>-|TRBV4-3|TRBJ2-3|many
TGCGCCAGCAGCCAAGATGTGTACACAGATACGCAGTATTTT
CASSQDVYTDTQYF
>-|TRBV12-3/TRBV12-4|TRBJ1-5|-
TGTGCCAGCAGGGCAAGAGAGGGAAATCAGCCCCAGCATTTT
CASRAREGNQPQHF
>-|TRBV28|TRBJ2-4|-
TGTGCCAGCAGCCTATTCTACGGAAATCTAGCCAAAAACATTCAGTACTTC
CASSLFYGNLAKNIQYF
>-|TRBV5-6|TRBJ1-1|-
TGTGCCAGCAGCCTTGGCCCGGACATGAACACTGAAGCTTTCTTT
CASSLGPDMNTEAFF
>TRBD1|TRBV28|TRBJ2-7|many
TGTGCCAGCACATCGACTGGGACAGGGAGAGACGAGCAGTACTTC
CASTSTGTGRDEQYF
>-|TRBV5-4|TRBJ2-7|-
TGTGCCAGCAGCTTGAACTATGCTGGTGCGGACGAGCAGTACTTC
CASSLNYAGADEQYF
>TRBD2|TRBV10-3|TRBJ2-3|few
TGTGCCATCAGTGAGTCGACGCTAGCGGGGGTAACTATCACAGATACGCAGTATTTT
CAISESTLAGVTITDTQYF
>TRBD2|TRBV28|TRBJ2-7|once
TGTGCCAGTGCAGGGAGGGACGAGCAGTACTTC
CASAGRDEQYF
>-|TRBV29-1|TRBJ2-3|once
TGCAGCGTTCACCTTGGTCGGGCAGATACGCAGTATTTT
CSVHLGRADTQYF
>-|TRBV20-1|TRBJ1-2|-
TGCAGTGCTAGAGTGGCAGACCCCTATGGCTACACCTTC
CSARVADPYGYTF
>-|TRBV12-3/TRBV12-4|TRBJ2-3|once
TGTGCCAGCAGTTTAGATCGGGGGTTCACAGATACGCAGTATTTT
CASSLDRGFTDTQYF
>TRBD2|TRBV11-3|TRBJ2-1|-
TGTGCCAGCTCCCCCCTCACGGGGGGGAGGCAGTTCTTC
CASSPLTGGRQFF
>TRBD2|TRBV7-2|TRBJ2-2|-
TGTGCCAGCAGCCTAAGGACTAGCGGGGAGTCACCGAGGGAGCTGTTTTTT
CASSLRTSGESPRELFF
>TRBD2|TRBV4-2|TRBJ2-1|-
TGTGCCAGCAGCCAGGGTTTTACTAGCGGGGGCCCTGGTGAGCAGTTCTTC
CASSQGFTSGGPGEQFF
>-|TRBV5-1|TRBJ1-1|few
TGCGCCAGCAGCTTAGACAGTTTGCGCACTGAAGCTTTCTTT
CASSLDSLRTEAFF
>-|TRBV5-1|TRBJ2-1|few
TGCGCCAGCAGCCGGGGTGAGTTCGGGTTCGATGAGCAGTTCTTC
CASSRGEFGFDEQFF